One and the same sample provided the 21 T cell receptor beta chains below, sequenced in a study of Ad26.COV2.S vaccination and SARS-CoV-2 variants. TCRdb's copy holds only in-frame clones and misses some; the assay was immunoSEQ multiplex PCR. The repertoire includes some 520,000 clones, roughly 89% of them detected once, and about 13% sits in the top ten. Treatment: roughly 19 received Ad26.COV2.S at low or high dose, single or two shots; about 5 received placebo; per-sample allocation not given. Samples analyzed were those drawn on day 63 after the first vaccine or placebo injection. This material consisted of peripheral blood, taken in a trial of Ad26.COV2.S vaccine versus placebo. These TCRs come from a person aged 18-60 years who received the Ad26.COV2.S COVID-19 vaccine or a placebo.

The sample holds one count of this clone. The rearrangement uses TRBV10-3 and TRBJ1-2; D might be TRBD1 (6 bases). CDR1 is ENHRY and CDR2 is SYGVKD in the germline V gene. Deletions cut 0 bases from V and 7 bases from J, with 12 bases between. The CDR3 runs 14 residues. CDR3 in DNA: TGTGCCATCAGTGAGTCAACAGGGTCGGGTGGCTACACCTTC. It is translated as CAISESTGSGGYTF.

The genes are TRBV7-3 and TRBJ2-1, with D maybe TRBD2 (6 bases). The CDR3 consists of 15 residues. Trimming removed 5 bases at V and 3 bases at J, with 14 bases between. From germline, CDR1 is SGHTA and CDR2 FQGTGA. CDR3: CASSQREINYNEQFF. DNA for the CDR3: TGTGCCAGCAGCCAACGGGAGATCAACTACAATGAGCAGTTCTTC. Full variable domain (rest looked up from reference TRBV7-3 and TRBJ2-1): GAGVSQTPSNKVTEKGKYVELRCDPISGHTALYWYRQSLGQGPEFLIYFQGTGAADDSGLPNDRFFAVRPEGSVSTLKIQRTERGDSAVYLCASSQREINYNEQFFGPGTRLTVL.

CDR3 in DNA: TGTGCCATCATTGGACAGGGGGCTGGAGGAACGCAGTATTTT. Protein product: CAIIGQGAGGTQYF. The rearrangement joins TRBV10-3 to TRBJ2-3, with 11 bases fitting TRBD1. The V segment lost 7 bases and the J segment 9 bases; nucleotides outside the gene matches: 9. This CDR3 contains 14 residues. Germline values: CDR1 ENHRY, CDR2 SYGVKD.

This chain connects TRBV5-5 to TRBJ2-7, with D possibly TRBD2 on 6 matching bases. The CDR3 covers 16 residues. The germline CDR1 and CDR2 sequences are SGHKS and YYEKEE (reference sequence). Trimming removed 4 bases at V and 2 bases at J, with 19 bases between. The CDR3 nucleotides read TGTGCCAGCAGCCAACCTCGTTTAGAGCGGGCCTACGAGCAGTACTTC. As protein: CASSQPRLERAYEQYF.

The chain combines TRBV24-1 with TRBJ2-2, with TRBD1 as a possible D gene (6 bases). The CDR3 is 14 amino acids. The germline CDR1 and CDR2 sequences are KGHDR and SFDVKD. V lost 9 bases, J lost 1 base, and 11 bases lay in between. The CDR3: CATQRTENTGELFF. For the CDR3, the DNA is TGTGCCACCCAGCGGACAGAGAACACCGGGGAGCTGTTTTTT.

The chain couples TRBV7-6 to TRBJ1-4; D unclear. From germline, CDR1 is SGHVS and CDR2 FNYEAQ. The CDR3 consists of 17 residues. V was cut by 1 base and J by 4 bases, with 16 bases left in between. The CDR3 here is CASSLGRRALGNEKLFF. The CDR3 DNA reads TGTGCCAGCAGCTTAGGGAGGAGGGCTCTGGGTAATGAAAAACTGTTTTTT.

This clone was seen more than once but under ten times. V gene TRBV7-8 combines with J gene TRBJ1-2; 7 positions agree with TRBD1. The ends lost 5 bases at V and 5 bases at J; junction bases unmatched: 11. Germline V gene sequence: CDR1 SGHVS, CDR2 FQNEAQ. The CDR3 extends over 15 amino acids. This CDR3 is CASSPGRGRGYGYTF. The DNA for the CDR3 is TGTGCCAGCAGCCCCGGGAGGGGGCGCGGGTATGGCTACACCTTC. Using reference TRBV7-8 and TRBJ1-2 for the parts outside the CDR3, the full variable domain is GAGVSQSPRYKVAKRGQDVALRCDPISGHVSLFWYQQALGQGPEFLTYFQNEAQLDKSGLPSDRFFAERPEGSVSTLKIQRTQQEDSAVYLCASSPGRGRGYGYTFGSGTRLTVV.

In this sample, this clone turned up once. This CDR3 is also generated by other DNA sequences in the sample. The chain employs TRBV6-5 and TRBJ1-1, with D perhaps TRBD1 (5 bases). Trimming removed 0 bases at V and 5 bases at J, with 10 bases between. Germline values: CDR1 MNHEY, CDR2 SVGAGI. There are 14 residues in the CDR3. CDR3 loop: CASSYSGGNTEAFF. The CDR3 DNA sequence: TGTGCCAGCAGTTACTCCGGGGGGAATACTGAAGCTTTCTTT.

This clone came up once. CDR3 sequence (DNA): TGTGCCAGCAGCCAAGCCTCCTACGAGCAGTACTTC. Protein product: CASSQASYEQYF. The chain links TRBV14 to TRBJ2-7; D remains unclear. V was trimmed by 1 base and J by 0 bases, leaving 1 base between them. CDR3 length: 12 residues. The germline V gene has CDR1 SGHDN and CDR2 FVKESK.

CDR3 amino acids: CASSVDRRDRTGANVLTF. The CDR3 DNA is TGTGCCAGCAGCGTAGACAGGAGGGACCGGACTGGGGCCAACGTCCTGACTTTC. This sequence joins TRBV9 and TRBJ2-6; the D gene is possibly TRBD2 (6 bases). Germline loops: CDR1 SGDLS, CDR2 YYNGEE. V shed 0 bases and J shed 2 bases, with 15 bases lying between them. The CDR3 is 18 amino acids.

The CDR3 sequence is CAIHQGNTEAFF. The CDR3 coding sequence is TGTGCCATCCATCAGGGGAACACTGAAGCTTTCTTT. This chain links TRBV28 with TRBJ1-1, with D possibly matching TRBD1 (5 bases). V was cut by 10 bases and J by 1 base, with 10 bases left in between. Germline CDR1 MDHEN, CDR2 SYDVKM. The length of the CDR3 is 12 residues. Looking up the rest from reference TRBV28 and TRBJ1-1 gives the full variable domain: DVKVTQSSRYLVKRTGEKVFLECVQDMDHENMFWYRQDPGLGLRLIYFSYDVKMKEKGDIPEGYSVSREKKERFSLILESASTNQTSMYLCAIHQGNTEAFFGQGTRLTVV.

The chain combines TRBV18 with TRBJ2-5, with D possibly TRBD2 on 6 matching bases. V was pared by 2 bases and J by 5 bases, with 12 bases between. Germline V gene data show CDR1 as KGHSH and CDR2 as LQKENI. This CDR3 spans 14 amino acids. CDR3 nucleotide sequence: TGTGCCAGCTCACCAGGAGGGTCGGGGGAGACCCAGTACTTC. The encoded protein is CASSPGGSGETQYF.

The CDR3 bases are TGTGCCAGTAGTACCAAAACAGGGGCCGAGCAGTTCTTC. Its translation: CASSTKTGAEQFF. J is TRBJ2-1 and V is TRBV19; 7 bases map to TRBD1. The J segment lost 10 bases and the V segment lost 4 bases, leaving 7 bases of the junction unmatched. The CDR3 is 13 residues long. Germline CDR1 and CDR2: LNHDA and SQIVND (reference sequence).

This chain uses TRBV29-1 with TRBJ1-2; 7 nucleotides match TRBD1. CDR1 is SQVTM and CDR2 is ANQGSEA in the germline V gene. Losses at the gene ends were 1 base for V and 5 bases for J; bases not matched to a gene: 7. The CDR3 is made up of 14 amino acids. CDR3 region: CSVEAGRGVYGYTF. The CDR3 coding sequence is TGCAGCGTTGAAGCGGGCAGGGGGGTTTATGGCTACACCTTC. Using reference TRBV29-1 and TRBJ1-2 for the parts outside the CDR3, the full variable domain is SAVISQKPSRDICQRGTSLTIQCQVDSQVTMMFWYRQQPGQSLTLIATANQGSEATYESGFVIDKFPISRPNLTFSTLTVSNMSPEDSSIYLCSVEAGRGVYGYTFGSGTRLTVV.

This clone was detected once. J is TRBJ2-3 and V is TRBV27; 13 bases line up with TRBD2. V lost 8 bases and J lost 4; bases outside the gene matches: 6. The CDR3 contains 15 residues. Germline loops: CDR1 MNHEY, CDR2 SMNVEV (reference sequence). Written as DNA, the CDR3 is TGTGCCAGCGGCCAGGGACTAGCGGGATCAGATACGCAGTATTTT. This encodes CASGQGLAGSDTQYF.

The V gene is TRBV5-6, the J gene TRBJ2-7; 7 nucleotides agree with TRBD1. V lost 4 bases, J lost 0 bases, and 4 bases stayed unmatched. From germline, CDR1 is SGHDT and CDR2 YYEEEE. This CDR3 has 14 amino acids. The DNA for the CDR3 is TGTGCCAGCAGCCTTGACAGGGTCTCCTACGAGCAGTACTTC. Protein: CASSLDRVSYEQYF. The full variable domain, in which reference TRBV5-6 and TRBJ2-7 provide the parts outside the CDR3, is DAGVTQSPTHLIKTRGQQVTLRCSPKSGHDTVSWYQQALGQGPQFIFQYYEEEERQRGNFPDRFSGHQFPNYSSELNVNALLLGDSALYLCASSLDRVSYEQYFGPGTRLTVT.

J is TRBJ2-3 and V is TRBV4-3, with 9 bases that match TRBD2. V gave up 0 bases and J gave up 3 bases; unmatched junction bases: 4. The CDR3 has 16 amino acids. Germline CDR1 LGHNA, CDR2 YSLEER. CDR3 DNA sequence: TGCGCCAGCAGCCAAGACTTCCTAGCGGGGACAGATACGCAGTATTTT. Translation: CASSQDFLAGTDTQYF.

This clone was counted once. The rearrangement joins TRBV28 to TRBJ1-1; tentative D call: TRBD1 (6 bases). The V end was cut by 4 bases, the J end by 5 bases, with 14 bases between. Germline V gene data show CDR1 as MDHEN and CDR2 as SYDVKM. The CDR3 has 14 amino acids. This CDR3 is CASSYRTRGTEAFF. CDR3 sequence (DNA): TGTGCCAGCAGTTATCGGACTAGGGGGACTGAAGCTTTCTTT.

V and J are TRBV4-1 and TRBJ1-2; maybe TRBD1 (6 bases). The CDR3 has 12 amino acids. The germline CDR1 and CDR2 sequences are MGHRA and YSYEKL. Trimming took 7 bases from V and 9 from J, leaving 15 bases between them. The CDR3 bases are TGCGCCAGCACCCAGGGGTCGGGGAGCTACACCTTC. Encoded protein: CASTQGSGSYTF.

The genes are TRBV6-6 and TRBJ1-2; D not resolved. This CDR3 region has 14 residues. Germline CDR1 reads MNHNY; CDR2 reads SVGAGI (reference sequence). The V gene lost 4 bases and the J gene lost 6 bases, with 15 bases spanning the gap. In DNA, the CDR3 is TGTGCCAGCAGTTCCCGATCTGCGAGCGATGGCTACACCTTC. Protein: CASSSRSASDGYTF.

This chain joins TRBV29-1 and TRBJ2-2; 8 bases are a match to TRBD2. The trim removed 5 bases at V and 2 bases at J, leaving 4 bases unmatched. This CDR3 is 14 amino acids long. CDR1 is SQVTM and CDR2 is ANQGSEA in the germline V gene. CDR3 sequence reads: CSVRSGINTGELFF. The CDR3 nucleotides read TGCAGCGTTCGTAGCGGGATAAACACCGGGGAGCTGTTTTTT.